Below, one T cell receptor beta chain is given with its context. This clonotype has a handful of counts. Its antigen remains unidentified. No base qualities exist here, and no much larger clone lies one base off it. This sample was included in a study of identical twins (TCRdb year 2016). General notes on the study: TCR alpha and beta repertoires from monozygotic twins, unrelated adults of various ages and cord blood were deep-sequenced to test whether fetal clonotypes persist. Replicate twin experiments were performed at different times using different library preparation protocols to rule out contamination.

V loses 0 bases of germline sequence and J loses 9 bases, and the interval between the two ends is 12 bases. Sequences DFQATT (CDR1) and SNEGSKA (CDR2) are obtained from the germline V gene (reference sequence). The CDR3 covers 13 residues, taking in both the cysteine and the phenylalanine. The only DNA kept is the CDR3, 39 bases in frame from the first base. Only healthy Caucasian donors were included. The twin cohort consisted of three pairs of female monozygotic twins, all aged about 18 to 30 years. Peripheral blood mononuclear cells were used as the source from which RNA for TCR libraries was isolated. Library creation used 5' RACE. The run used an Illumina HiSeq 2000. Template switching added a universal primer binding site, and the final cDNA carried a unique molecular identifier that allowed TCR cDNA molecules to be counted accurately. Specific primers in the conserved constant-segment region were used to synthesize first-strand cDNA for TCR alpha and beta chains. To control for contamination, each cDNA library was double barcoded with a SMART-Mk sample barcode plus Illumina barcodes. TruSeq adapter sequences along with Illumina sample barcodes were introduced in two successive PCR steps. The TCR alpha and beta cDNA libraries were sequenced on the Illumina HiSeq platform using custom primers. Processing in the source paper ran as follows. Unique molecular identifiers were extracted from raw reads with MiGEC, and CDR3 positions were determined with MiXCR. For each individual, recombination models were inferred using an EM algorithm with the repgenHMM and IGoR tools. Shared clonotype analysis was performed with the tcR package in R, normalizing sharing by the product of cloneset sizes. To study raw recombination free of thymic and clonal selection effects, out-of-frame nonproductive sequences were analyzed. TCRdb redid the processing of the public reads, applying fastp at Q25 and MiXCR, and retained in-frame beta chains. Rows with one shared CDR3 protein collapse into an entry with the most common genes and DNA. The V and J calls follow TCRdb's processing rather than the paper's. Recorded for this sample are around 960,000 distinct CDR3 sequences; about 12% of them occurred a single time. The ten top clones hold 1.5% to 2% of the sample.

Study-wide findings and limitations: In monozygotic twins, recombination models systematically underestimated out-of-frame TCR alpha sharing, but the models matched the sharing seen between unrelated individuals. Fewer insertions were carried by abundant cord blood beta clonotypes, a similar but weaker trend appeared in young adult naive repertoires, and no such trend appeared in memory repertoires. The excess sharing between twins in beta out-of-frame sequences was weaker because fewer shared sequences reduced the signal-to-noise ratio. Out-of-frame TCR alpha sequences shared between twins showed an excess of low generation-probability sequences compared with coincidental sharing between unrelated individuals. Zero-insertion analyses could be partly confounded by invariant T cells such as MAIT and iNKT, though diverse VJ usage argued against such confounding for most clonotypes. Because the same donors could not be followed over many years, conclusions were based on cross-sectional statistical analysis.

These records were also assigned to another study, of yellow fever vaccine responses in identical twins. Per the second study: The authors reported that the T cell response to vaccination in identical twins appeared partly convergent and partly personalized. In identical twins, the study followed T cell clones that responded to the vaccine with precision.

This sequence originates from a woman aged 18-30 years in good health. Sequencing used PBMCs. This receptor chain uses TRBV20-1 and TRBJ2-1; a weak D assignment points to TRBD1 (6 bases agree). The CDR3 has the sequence CSAREGHLSEQFF. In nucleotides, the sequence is TGCAGTGCTAGAGAGGGACATTTAAGTGAGCAGTTCTTC.